These 24 T cell receptor beta chains share one sample of origin, sequenced in a study of T cell responses to AZD1222 COVID-19 vaccine. The assay was immunoSEQ multiplex PCR, and TCRdb's table has in-frame clones only and misses some. The sample lists approximately 180,000 clones, almost 90% occurring once. This material consisted of peripheral blood, taken on day 0 of AZD1222 vaccination. The receptors here all came from an adult in good health.

This chain links TRBV5-4 with TRBJ1-2; 7 nucleotides align to TRBD1. The CDR3 runs to 13 residues. Germline loops: CDR1 SGHNT, CDR2 YYREEE (reference sequence). V trimming: 3 bases; J trimming: 6 bases; junction bases outside the gene matches: 5. The CDR3: CASSYDRADGYTF. The CDR3, as DNA: TGTGCCAGCAGCTACGACAGGGCGGATGGCTACACCTTC.

V gene TRBV7-3 combines with J gene TRBJ2-2, with D unclear. V shed 5 bases and J shed 1 base, with 2 bases lying between them. Germline V gene lookup returns CDR1 SGHTA and CDR2 FQGTGA. The CDR3 is 12 amino acids. CDR3 nucleotide sequence: TGTGCCAGCAGCAGGAACACCGGGGAGCTGTTTTTT. Protein: CASSRNTGELFF.

The chain carries TRBV2 and TRBJ2-2; D is perhaps TRBD2 (6 bases). This CDR3 spans 14 amino acids. Germline V CDR1 and CDR2: SNHLY, FYNNEI. V was clipped by 4 bases and J by 1 base, with 7 bases between them. The CDR3 bases are TGTGCCAGCAGTGCCGGGGGGAACACCGGGGAGCTGTTTTTT. Protein: CASSAGGNTGELFF.

V is TRBV5-1 and J is TRBJ1-2; no clear D. V was pared by 4 bases and J by 1 base, with 17 bases between. The CDR3 is 16 residues long. Per germline, CDR1 SGHRS and CDR2 YFSETQ. The CDR3 region is CASSLDRTADNYGYTF. The CDR3 nucleotides read TGCGCCAGCAGCCTAGACCGAACAGCGGATAACTATGGCTACACCTTC.

V is TRBV5-1 and J is TRBJ2-7; 8 bases fit TRBD1. There are 14 residues in the CDR3. J was trimmed by 3 bases and V by 2 bases; bases with no gene match: 4. Germline V gene sequence: CDR1 SGHRS, CDR2 YFSETQ. For the CDR3, the DNA is TGCGCCAGCAGCTTAGGACAGGGCGTCTACGAGCAGTACTTC. Translated, it gives CASSLGQGVYEQYF.

The chain has TRBV27 and TRBJ2-5, with a possible D match to TRBD2 (5 bases). Per germline, CDR1 MNHEY and CDR2 SMNVEV (reference sequence). The CDR3 covers 18 residues. Trimming removed 5 bases from V and 7 bases from J, with 29 bases in between. CDR3 in DNA: TGTGCCAGCAGTCCCATACCCCCCATGAGGCTAGCTCGGGGGACCCAGTACTTC. Encoded protein: CASSPIPPMRLARGTQYF.

CDR3 in amino acids: CASSLLGQGSYEQYF. CDR3 nucleotides: TGTGCCAGCAGTTTATTAGGACAGGGATCCTACGAGCAGTACTTC. V and J are TRBV27 and TRBJ2-7; TRBD1 agrees at 8 bases. Germline assignment: CDR1 MNHEY and CDR2 SMNVEV (reference sequence). The V and J ends lost 1 base and 1 base, in that order; junction bases with no gene match: 3. The CDR3 is made up of 15 amino acids.

This chain joins TRBV5-5 and TRBJ1-2; D is undetermined. Per the germline V gene, CDR1 is SGHKS and CDR2 is YYEKEE (reference sequence). The CDR3 runs 13 residues. V gave up 0 bases and J gave up 4 bases, with 7 bases separating them. As DNA, the CDR3 is TGTGCCAGCAGCTTGGGGGGAGGCTATGGCTACACCTTC. The encoded protein is CASSLGGGYGYTF.

To note about this clone: Being one base from a much bigger clone, this may be a read error. The DNA for the CDR3 is TGTGCCAGCAGTTTGGACAAGACTTTCACAGATACGCAGTATTTT. Its translation is CASSLDKTFTDTQYF. The chain joins TRBV28 to TRBJ2-3; tentative D call: TRBD1 (5 bases). This CDR3 is 15 amino acids long. Germline V CDR1 and CDR2: MDHEN, SYDVKM. Trimming removed 3 bases from V and 2 bases from J, with 12 bases in between.

Notes on this clone: At one end the junction does not follow the germline gene, possibly because of a read error. The chain recombines TRBV10-3 with TRBJ2-2, with TRBD2 identical over 11 bases. Germline values: CDR1 ENHRY, CDR2 SYGVKD. The CDR3 has 16 residues. Here the CDR3 reads CAIRESTSGESGELFF. CDR3 DNA sequence: TGTGCCATCAGAGAGTCGACTAGCGGGGAGAGCGGGGAGCTGTTTTTT.

CDR3 amino acids: CAWKAGGEAFF. The CDR3 nucleotides read TGTGCCTGGAAGGCAGGGGGCGAAGCTTTCTTT. This sequence joins TRBV30 and TRBJ1-1, with TRBD1 identical over 8 bases. This CDR3 region has 11 residues. Germline V lookup: CDR1 GTSNPN, CDR2 SVGIG (reference sequence). J was trimmed by 8 bases and V by 4 bases; bases with no gene match: 3.

This chain uses TRBV19 with TRBJ1-3; D ambiguous. V was trimmed by 6 bases and J by 0 bases, leaving 9 bases between them. Germline CDR1 LNHDA, CDR2 SQIVND (reference sequence). This CDR3 is built from 14 residues. CDR3 DNA: TGTGCCAGTAGACCGGTGGGCTCTGGAAACACCATATATTTT. Residues: CASRPVGSGNTIYF.

This chain joins TRBV3-1 (or the pseudogene TRBV3-2) and TRBJ1-5; D remains unclear. Trimming shortened V by 1 base and J by 4 bases, and 8 bases separated the two germline ends. Germline V gene lookup returns CDR1 LGHDT and CDR2 YNNKEL (reference sequence). This CDR3 comprises 14 residues. DNA of the CDR3: TGTGCCAGCAGCCAAGGAGAGGAGAATCAGCCCCAGCATTTT. Translation: CASSQGEENQPQHF.

The rearrangement uses TRBV30 and TRBJ1-2; D gene ambiguous. CDR1 and CDR2 from the germline V gene are GTSNPN and SVGIG (reference sequence). Trimming cost V 4 bases and J 0 bases, with 18 bases left between them. The CDR3 has 16 residues. The CDR3 DNA sequence: TGTGCCTGGAAGTTTTCGACCCTCCAAACTAACTATGGCTACACCTTC. This codes for CAWKFSTLQTNYGYTF.

This clone was recorded a few times. This chain joins TRBV3-1 (or the pseudogene TRBV3-2) and TRBJ1-5; D is unresolved. Germline-derived CDR1 and CDR2 are LGHDT and YNNKEL (reference sequence). The CDR3 is made up of 15 amino acids. The germline V and J ends were trimmed by 0 bases and 4 bases, with 10 bases remaining between them. CDR3 coding DNA: TGTGCCAGCAGCCAAGATTCGAGTCAGAATCAGCCCCAGCATTTT. It encodes CASSQDSSQNQPQHF.

V is TRBV4-2 and J is TRBJ1-1; 7 bases agree with TRBD1. Germline-derived CDR1 and CDR2 are LGHNA and YNFKEQ. Trimming at V came to 2 bases and at J to 6 bases, leaving 3 bases not matched to a gene. This CDR3 has 13 residues. CDR3 bases: TGTGCCAGCAGCCAAACAGGGGTTCCTGAAGCTTTCTTT. Protein sequence: CASSQTGVPEAFF.

The chain has TRBV5-5 and TRBJ1-6, with D possibly TRBD1 on 6 matching bases. Germline CDR1 is SGHKS and CDR2 is YYEKEE (reference sequence). The V and J ends lost 0 bases and 4 bases respectively, with 8 bases between them. The CDR3 length is 15 residues. The DNA of the CDR3 is TGTGCCAGCAGCTTGGAGGACAGATATAATTCACCCCTCCACTTT. The encoded protein is CASSLEDRYNSPLHF. The complete variable domain, with remaining parts taken from reference TRBV5-5 and TRBJ1-6, reads DAGVTQSPTHLIKTRGQQVTLRCSPISGHKSVSWYQQVLGQGPQFIFQYYEKEERGRGNFPDRFSARQFPNYSSELNVNALLLGDSALYLCASSLEDRYNSPLHFGNGTRLTVT.

This rearrangement joins TRBV7-8 to TRBJ1-3; D ambiguous. The CDR3 spans 13 residues. V shed 1 base and J shed 4 bases, with 5 bases lying between them. Germline V CDR1 and CDR2: SGHVS, FQNEAQ. This chain's CDR3 is CASSLEAGNTIYF. The DNA for the CDR3 is TGTGCCAGCAGCTTAGAGGCGGGAAACACCATATATTTT.

The chain is built from TRBV19 and TRBJ1-2; D perhaps matches TRBD1 (6 bases). Looked up from germline, CDR1 is LNHDA and CDR2 is SQIVND (reference sequence). CDR3 length: 13 residues. V was clipped by 5 bases and J by 5 bases, with 12 bases between them. The CDR3 sequence is CASSPGTQYGYTF. The CDR3 bases are TGTGCCAGTAGTCCCGGGACACAGTATGGCTACACCTTC.

The rearrangement uses TRBV6-6 and TRBJ2-7; a weak D match, TRBD2 (5 bases). Trimming shortened V by 10 bases and J by 6 bases, and 13 bases separated the two germline ends. In germline, CDR1 is MNHNY, CDR2 SVGAGI (reference sequence). This CDR3 has 11 residues. The CDR3 DNA reads TGTGCCACATTGAGGGAGACCGAGCAGTACTTC. This translates into CATLRETEQYF.

CDR3 region: CASREAGQGAGANVLTF. DNA for the CDR3: TGTGCCAGCAGGGAAGCGGGACAGGGGGCTGGGGCCAACGTCCTGACTTTC. The chain has TRBV7-9 and TRBJ2-6; TRBD1 matches 11 bases. The CDR3 covers 17 residues. Germline V gene sequence: CDR1 SEHNR, CDR2 FQNEAQ (reference sequence). V shed 6 bases and J 2 bases; nucleotides not matched to a gene: 6.

This clone has only one observation. The V and J genes are TRBV7-9 and TRBJ2-5; TRBD1 aligns across 11 bases. CDR1 is SEHNR and CDR2 is FQNEAQ in the germline V gene (reference sequence). Trimming removed 6 bases from V and 1 base from J; junction bases left unmatched: 7. The CDR3 is 16 amino acids. The CDR3 here is CASRHRDRGAQETQYF. The DNA of the CDR3 is TGTGCCAGCAGGCACCGGGACAGGGGGGCCCAAGAGACCCAGTACTTC.

The rearrangement joins TRBV2 to TRBJ1-1; D ambiguous. V was trimmed by 5 bases and J by 10 bases, leaving 20 bases between them. The CDR3 consists of 14 residues. Germline loops: CDR1 SNHLY, CDR2 FYNNEI. The CDR3 sequence: CASSLASSSPGAFF. Here the CDR3 DNA reads TGTGCCAGCAGTTTGGCGTCGTCATCGCCTGGAGCTTTCTTT.

This rearrangement joins TRBV6-4 to TRBJ2-1; TRBD2 agrees at 9 bases. Trimming took 3 bases from V and 6 from J; bases not matched to a gene: 6. Germline loops: CDR1 MRHNA, CDR2 SNTAGT. This CDR3 is 15 amino acids long. CDR3 sequence reads: CASSETAGGPNEQFF. CDR3 bases: TGTGCCAGCAGTGAGACGGCGGGGGGGCCCAATGAGCAGTTCTTC.